The next 25 T cell receptor beta chains were all read from a single sample in a study of T-cell memory formation after mild COVID-19. TCRdb re-called the 5' RACE reads with MiXCR, one entry per CDR3 protein. The sample lists about 360,000 distinct CDR3 sequences; 13% were seen once. The specimen sequenced was PBMCs or a T cell subset sorted from them (not recorded which). The source of these receptors is a man aged 18 to 35 who had mild COVID-19 (a few samples of this study predate the infection). Cell type and time point are not known.

The rearrangement links TRBV5-6 to TRBJ2-7, with 11 bases aligning to TRBD2. Germline V lookup: CDR1 SGHDT, CDR2 YYEEEE. V was clipped by 0 bases and J by 0 bases; unmatched bases: 2. The CDR3 contains 16 residues. The CDR3: CASSLASGGYSYEQYV. As DNA, the CDR3 is TGTGCCAGCAGCTTGGCTAGCGGGGGGTACTCCTACGAGCAGTACGTC.

This clonotype was observed a handful of times. This sequence joins TRBV10-3 and TRBJ1-1, with D maybe TRBD1 (5 bases). The germline V gene has CDR1 ENHRY and CDR2 SYGVKD. Trimming took 2 bases from V and 1 from J, leaving 8 bases between them. The CDR3 sequence is 14 residues long. This chain's CDR3 is CAISEGGSNTEAFF. DNA for the CDR3: TGTGCCATCAGTGAGGGGGGTTCGAACACTGAAGCTTTCTTT.

V usage is TRBV11-1 and J usage is TRBJ2-3; TRBD2 matches at 9 bases. The CDR3 spans 16 residues. The germline CDR1 and CDR2 sequences are SGHAT and FQDESV (reference sequence). After removal of 4 bases from V and 3 bases from J, the junction contained 8 bases not matched to a gene. CDR3 coding DNA: TGTGCCAGCAGCTCACTGCCGGGACTAGCAACAGATACGCAGTATTTT. It encodes CASSSLPGLATDTQYF.

The chain employs TRBV7-2 and TRBJ2-5; weak D call: TRBD2 (5 bases). Per the germline V gene, CDR1 is SGHTA and CDR2 is FQGNSA. Trimming pared 5 bases from V and 9 bases from J, leaving 25 bases between. CDR3 length equals 16 residues. The CDR3 DNA follows: TGTGCCAGCAGCCCCCCATGGGGTAGCGTGCACTTGGCCCAGTACTTC. It translates to CASSPPWGSVHLAQYF.

This clonotype has a handful of counts. CDR3 sequence reads: CASSFRRDADTQYF. CDR3 coding DNA: TGTGCCAGCAGCTTCCGCCGCGATGCAGATACGCAGTATTTT. The chain employs TRBV7-9 and TRBJ2-3; D not certain. This CDR3 has 14 residues. CDR1 is SEHNR, CDR2 FQNEAQ, per germline (reference sequence). V gave up 3 bases and J gave up 4 bases, with 11 bases separating them.

This clonotype was detected ten times or more. This rearrangement joins TRBV29-1 to TRBJ2-1; 10 bases are shared with TRBD1. CDR1 and CDR2 from the germline V gene are SQVTM and ANQGSEA. The CDR3 runs to 13 residues. With V trimmed by 6 bases and J by 6 bases, 5 bases remained unmatched. The CDR3 spells CSVGQGVGNEQFF. The DNA of the CDR3 is TGCAGCGTCGGACAGGGGGTTGGCAATGAGCAGTTCTTC.

This sequence joins TRBV7-2 and TRBJ1-3; D is uncertain. The length of the CDR3 is 15 residues. V lost 1 base to trimming and J lost 1 base, with 8 bases between them. CDR1 and CDR2 (germline): SGHTA, FQGNSA. CDR3 sequence reads: CASSLVSGSGNTIYF. The CDR3 DNA reads TGTGCCAGCAGCTTAGTCTCGGGATCTGGAAACACCATATATTTT.

This clonotype occurred a few times. V usage is TRBV6-2 or TRBV6-3 and J usage is TRBJ2-4, with D maybe TRBD2 (6 bases). The CDR3 loop spans 13 amino acids. Germline V lookup: CDR1 MNHEY, CDR2 SVGEGT. V lost 5 bases, J lost 9 bases, and 14 bases lay in between. CDR3 bases: TGTGCCAGCAGTAGAGCCGGCGGGGTCATTCAGTACTTC. Amino acid sequence: CASSRAGGVIQYF.

The chain joins TRBV20-1 to TRBJ1-6, with D possibly being TRBD1 (6 bases). Looked up from germline, CDR1 is DFQATT and CDR2 is SNEGSKA (reference sequence). The CDR3 length is 12 residues. Deletions cut 6 bases from V and 7 bases from J, with 10 bases between. CDR3 in amino acids: CSAPRGNSPLHF. CDR3 bases: TGCAGTGCCCCGAGGGGGAATTCACCCCTCCACTTT.

The rearrangement links TRBV3-1 to TRBJ1-3; D not certain. The CDR3 spans 11 residues. V was pared by 1 base and J by 5 bases, with 0 bases between. Per the germline V gene, CDR1 is LGHDT and CDR2 is YNNKEL (reference sequence). This CDR3 reads CASSQGNTIYF. The CDR3 region has the DNA TGTGCCAGCAGCCAAGGAAACACCATATATTTT.

J is TRBJ2-7 and V is TRBV6-5, with D possibly being TRBD1 (6 bases). The V and J ends lost 2 bases and 10 bases respectively, with 9 bases between them. Germline values: CDR1 MNHEY, CDR2 SVGAGI. CDR3 length equals 11 residues. The CDR3 is CASSYQGRQYV. CDR3 in DNA: TGTGCCAGCAGTTACCAGGGGAGACAGTACGTC.

The genes are TRBV7-9 and TRBJ1-6; D call uncertain. The CDR3 covers 15 residues. Germline CDR1 and CDR2: SEHNR and FQNEAQ (reference sequence). Trimming left V 2 bases short and J 11 bases short, with 16 bases between. The CDR3, as DNA: TGTGCCAGCAGCTTATTAAGCGGGCGGGCAGCACCCCTCCACTTT. Translating gives CASSLLSGRAAPLHF.

The CDR3 sequence: CSAITAGGVYEQYV. In nucleotides, the CDR3 is TGCAGTGCGATCACGGCAGGGGGCGTCTACGAGCAGTACGTC. The chain is built from TRBV20-1 and TRBJ2-7, with TRBD1 matching over 8 bases. J gave up 3 bases and V 6 bases, and 10 bases lay outside the gene matches. CDR1 DFQATT and CDR2 SNEGSKA come from the germline V gene (reference sequence). This CDR3 has 14 residues.

This chain uses TRBV12-3 or TRBV12-4 with TRBJ1-5; no firm D call. This CDR3 is 12 amino acids long. V gave up 6 bases and J gave up 7 bases, with 10 bases separating them. Here the CDR3 reads CASSRTLQPQHF. CDR3 DNA: TGTGCCAGCAGCCGCACACTACAGCCCCAGCATTTT.

This sequence joins TRBV28 and TRBJ2-7; D is possibly TRBD1 (6 bases). This CDR3 has 16 residues. Trimming took off 5 bases at V and 1 base at J, with 18 bases between the two ends. Germline assignment: CDR1 MDHEN and CDR2 SYDVKM. CDR3 coding DNA: TGTGCCAGCAGTCCCCGGACAGCCTGGGGATCCTACGAGCAGTACGTC. Protein product: CASSPRTAWGSYEQYV.

The sample holds a few counts of this clonotype. The rearrangement links TRBV4-1 to TRBJ1-2; TRBD1 might be the D (5 bases). The CDR3 length is 14 residues. Germline CDR1 MGHRA, CDR2 YSYEKL. Trimming pared 0 bases from V and 7 bases from J, leaving 12 bases between. The CDR3, as DNA: TGCGCCAGCAGCCAAGAAAAGGGGCAGTCTGGCTACACCTTC. This translates into CASSQEKGQSGYTF.

V usage is TRBV2 and J usage is TRBJ2-7; no clear D gene. Germline V gives CDR1 SNHLY, CDR2 FYNNEI. The CDR3 is 12 amino acids. V shed 3 bases and J shed 6 bases, with 9 bases lying between them. CDR3 loop: CASSDGPGEQYV. For the CDR3, the DNA is TGTGCCAGCAGTGATGGGCCGGGCGAGCAGTACGTC.

In its sample, this clonotype was seen many times. CDR3 in DNA: TGCGCCAGCAGCTTGGAAGCGGGGGAGACCCAGTACTTC. It specifies CASSLEAGETQYF. The chain carries TRBV5-1 and TRBJ2-5; 7 bases are shared with TRBD2. Germline CDR1 is SGHRS and CDR2 is YFSETQ. The CDR3 contains 13 residues. V dropped 0 bases and J dropped 5; count of bases not matched to a gene: 1.

The rearrangement uses TRBV6-5 and TRBJ1-2, with 8 bases matching TRBD1. This CDR3 spans 16 amino acids. Unmatched junction bases numbered 10, after V lost 2 bases and J lost 5 bases. CDR1 is MNHEY, CDR2 SVGAGI, per germline. The CDR3 spells CASSYGDRGHGYGYTF. CDR3 DNA sequence: TGTGCCAGCAGTTACGGCGACAGGGGACACGGGTATGGCTACACCTTC.

The V call is TRBV19, the J call TRBJ1-1, with a possible D match to TRBD1 (6 bases). Germline V gene data show CDR1 as LNHDA and CDR2 as SQIVND (reference sequence). V lost 3 bases to trimming and J lost 4 bases, with 15 bases between them. The CDR3 totals 15 residues. CDR3 DNA sequence: TGTGCCAGTAGTATGGTCTTTCAGGGGACCACTGAAGCTTTCTTT. It translates to CASSMVFQGTTEAFF.

This clonotype has only a few counts. A read error may explain this, as a much larger clone is one base away. The chain recombines TRBV3-1 with TRBJ2-2, with D hard to call. CDR1 and CDR2 from the germline V gene are LGHDT and YNNKEL (reference sequence). The CDR3 length is 12 residues. V lost 3 bases, J lost 2 bases, and 1 base lay in between. The CDR3 region is CASSHNTGELFF. The CDR3 bases are TGTGCCAGCAGCCACAACACCGGGGAGCTGTTTTTT.

The rearrangement joins TRBV20-1 to TRBJ2-1; D is undetermined. V was cut by 6 bases and J by 10 bases, with 22 bases left in between. This CDR3 is 14 amino acids long. Germline CDR1 and CDR2: DFQATT and SNEGSKA (reference sequence). CDR3 sequence reads: CSAASVEWAFEQFF. The CDR3 DNA reads as TGCAGTGCCGCCTCGGTGGAGTGGGCCTTCGAGCAGTTCTTC.

This clonotype was seen more than once but under ten times. The V gene is TRBV15, the J gene TRBJ1-5; possibly TRBD1 for D (6 bases). The CDR3 sequence is 14 residues long. V was shortened by 7 bases and J by 2 bases, with 12 bases between the two germline ends. Per the germline V gene, CDR1 is LNHNV and CDR2 is YYDKDF (reference sequence). CDR3: CATNRVWGNQPQHF. DNA for the CDR3: TGTGCCACCAACAGGGTGTGGGGCAATCAGCCCCAGCATTTT.

This chain uses TRBV6-6 with TRBJ1-2; D remains unclear. With 2 bases removed from V and 2 bases from J, the gap between germline ends came to 12 bases. Germline V gene sequence: CDR1 MNHNY, CDR2 SVGAGI (reference sequence). This CDR3 has 15 amino acids. CDR3 region: CASSYPAQENYGYTF. Here the CDR3 DNA reads TGTGCCAGCAGTTACCCCGCCCAGGAAAACTATGGCTACACCTTC.

In its sample, this clonotype was seen a few times. The chain combines TRBV27 with TRBJ2-3, with TRBD1 matching over 9 bases. The germline V gene encodes CDR1 MNHEY and CDR2 SMNVEV (reference sequence). The V gene end was trimmed by 4 bases and the J gene end by 10 bases; junction bases not matched to a gene: 9. The CDR3 extends over 14 amino acids. This CDR3 reads CASSWGTGFAAQYF. CDR3 DNA: TGTGCCAGCAGTTGGGGGACAGGGTTTGCCGCGCAGTATTTT.